This T cell receptor (beta chain) was recorded in a study of vaccination effects on CD4 cells after COVID-19. Study results and limitations: Clonal contraction was marked in infection- and vaccine-induced clones late after vaccination.

Prior to sequencing, the ViraFEST assay stimulated PBMC with viral peptide pools, which expanded the antigen-specific CD4+ T cells. Following culture for around 9 days, CD4+ T cells were isolated. None of the vaccinated had previously contracted SARS-CoV-2, and their nucleocapsid antibodies tested negative. Each culture had half its medium swapped for IL-2 medium on days 3 and 7. This clone was recorded once. Its antigen is unidentified. The CDR3 is 14 residues long. Per germline, CDR1 SNHLY and CDR2 FYNNEI. V was pared by 7 bases and J by 5 bases, with 5 bases of the junction left unmatched. Sequenced by immunoSEQ multiplex PCR; TCRdb stores in-frame clones only, minus some. The data show tens of thousands of clones, nearly 80% seen once.

The input for sequencing was CD4+ T cells from PBMCs cultured with HCoV-OC43 spike peptides, taken before COVID-19 vaccination. Subset in this sample: HCoV-OC43 spike overlapping peptide pool stimulation. The chain carries TRBV2 and TRBJ1-6, with 7 bases that match TRBD1. The origin of this receptor is a human donor who received a COVID-19 vaccine. The CDR3 region has the DNA TGTGCCAGCATGCTGGGACAGAATAATTCACCCCTCCACTTT. It specifies CASMLGQNNSPLHF. The variable domain in full, completed from reference TRBV2 and TRBJ1-6, reads EPEVTQTPSHQVTQMGQEVILRCVPISNHLYFYWYRQILGQKVEFLVSFYNNEISEKSEIFDDQFSVERPDGSNFTLKIRSTKLEDSAMYFCASMLGQNNSPLHFGNGTRLTVT.